This TCR beta chain was captured in a study of identical twins. Points from the study as a whole: Out-of-frame alpha sequences that twins shared showed excess low generation probability.

For this clonotype: Its antigen is unknown.

TCRdb analysed the 5' RACE reads with MiXCR anew, one entry per CDR3 protein. The top ten hold approximately 0.5% of the sample, which has about 530,000 distinct CDR3 sequences, 20% to 25% seen once. There are 9 residues in the CDR3. The germline V and J ends were trimmed by 8 bases and 7 bases, with 5 bases remaining between them. CDR1 and CDR2 (germline): LNHNV, YYDKDF (reference sequence). In addition, the sample was reused for a study of yellow fever vaccine responses in identical twins.

The clonotype originates from a woman between 18 and 30 years old in good health. J is TRBJ2-5 and V is TRBV15; TRBD1 or TRBD2 may be the D gene (5 bases each). The sequencing input was CD4+ T cells sorted from blood. The CDR3 coding sequence is TGTGCCACCGGGGGGACCCAGTACTTC. Its protein product is CATGGTQYF.